The next 24 T cell receptor beta chains were all read from a single sample in a study of blood T cell repertoires in COVID-19. The table came from immunoSEQ multiplex PCR; TCRdb's copy has only in-frame clones and leaves some out. The table records roughly 180,000 clones, approximately 90% of them present only once. Input material: peripheral blood. Receptor source: a woman aged 25 to 45 with active or convalescent COVID-19.

The V gene is TRBV4-1, the J gene TRBJ1-5; D is unclear. This CDR3 comprises 13 residues. Looked up from germline, CDR1 is MGHRA and CDR2 is YSYEKL. V lost 0 bases and J lost 4, with 4 bases in between. Written as DNA, the CDR3 is TGCGCCAGCAGCCAAGATGAGAATCAGCCCCAGCATTTT. Its translation is CASSQDENQPQHF.

The chain carries TRBV9 and TRBJ1-6, with 10 bases aligning to TRBD1. CDR1 and CDR2 from the germline V gene are SGDLS and YYNGEE. The V segment lost 0 bases and the J segment 7 bases; nucleotides outside the gene matches: 4. The CDR3 has 16 amino acids. CDR3 sequence (DNA): TGTGCCAGCAGCGTAGGGGACAGGGGCGTAAATTCACCCCTCCACTTT. This sequence encodes CASSVGDRGVNSPLHF.

This rearrangement joins TRBV3-1 (or the pseudogene TRBV3-2) to TRBJ2-1; TRBD2 agrees at 11 bases. The germline V gene encodes CDR1 LGHDT and CDR2 YNNKEL (reference sequence). J lost 12 bases, V lost 2 bases, and 6 bases had no gene match. The CDR3 sequence is 14 residues long. CDR3 sequence reads: CASSQSSGGAWQFF. Here the CDR3 DNA reads TGTGCCAGCAGCCAAAGTAGCGGGGGGGCTTGGCAGTTCTTC.

This chain uses TRBV28 with TRBJ1-1; D unclear. Germline-derived CDR1 and CDR2 are MDHEN and SYDVKM. The CDR3 runs 14 residues. V lost 3 bases and J 2 bases, leaving 10 bases between the germline ends. In DNA, the CDR3 is TGTGCCAGCAGTTTTTATAGTGTAAACACTGAAGCTTTCTTT. Translation gives CASSFYSVNTEAFF.

This chain uses TRBV4-2 with TRBJ2-7, with 9 nucleotides matching TRBD1. The junction had 10 bases not matched to a gene; V was cut back by 1 base and J by 6 bases. The CDR3 loop spans 16 amino acids. Germline V gives CDR1 LGHNA, CDR2 YNFKEQ. CDR3 DNA sequence: TGTGCCAGCAGCCAAGTGAAGGGACAGGGATCGGGCGAGCAGTACTTC. Translating it yields CASSQVKGQGSGEQYF.

V and J are TRBV2 and TRBJ2-1; D might be TRBD1 (6 bases). The CDR3 consists of 13 residues. Germline V gives CDR1 SNHLY, CDR2 FYNNEI. The V end lost 7 bases, the J end lost 1 base, and 8 bases lay between the germline ends. The CDR3 is CASTGASYNEQFF. The CDR3 region has the DNA TGTGCCAGCACAGGGGCATCCTACAATGAGCAGTTCTTC. Supplemented by reference TRBV2 and TRBJ2-1, the full variable domain reads EPEVTQTPSHQVTQMGQEVILRCVPISNHLYFYWYRQILGQKVEFLVSFYNNEISEKSEIFDDQFSVERPDGSNFTLKIRSTKLEDSAMYFCASTGASYNEQFFGPGTRLTVL.

The J gene is TRBJ1-2, the V gene TRBV21-1. TRBV21-1 is given as a pseudogene. The CDR3 sequence is 13 residues long. CDR3 region: CASSSAGEYGYTF. Written as DNA, the CDR3 is TGTGCCAGCAGCTCCGCCGGGGAGTATGGCTACACCTTC.

The chain couples TRBV24-1 to TRBJ2-5; perhaps TRBD2 as D (6 bases). Germline CDR1 is KGHDR and CDR2 is SFDVKD. The CDR3 is 14 residues long. Trimming pared 0 bases from V and 5 bases from J, leaving 9 bases between. The CDR3 loop is CATSDLDGGETQYF. For the CDR3, the DNA is TGTGCCACCAGTGATTTGGATGGGGGGGAGACCCAGTACTTC.

The genes are TRBV10-3 and TRBJ1-2, with 9 positions matching TRBD1. CDR1 and CDR2 from the germline V gene are ENHRY and SYGVKD. V was pared by 3 bases and J by 3 bases, with 14 bases of the junction left unmatched. This CDR3 has 18 amino acids. This CDR3 is CAISDGDREIMAYYGYTF. For the CDR3, the DNA is TGTGCCATCAGTGACGGGGACAGGGAGATTATGGCTTACTATGGCTACACCTTC.

The V and J genes are TRBV7-6 and TRBJ2-3, with a tentative D call TRBD2 (5 bases). The CDR3 sequence is 15 residues long. Trimming shortened V by 4 bases and J by 6 bases, and 17 bases separated the two germline ends. CDR1 is SGHVS and CDR2 is FNYEAQ in the germline V gene. The CDR3 DNA is TGTGCCAGCAGCTCGGACTTCAACGGGGATGATACGCAGTATTTT. Translating it yields CASSSDFNGDDTQYF.

The chain couples TRBV21-1 to TRBJ2-1; the table's D call TRBD2 went unverified against the DNA. TRBV21-1 is classified as a pseudogene. There are 14 residues in the CDR3. CDR3: CASRGLAPINEQFF. The CDR3 DNA reads TGTGCCAGCAGGGGACTAGCTCCTATCAATGAGCAGTTCTTC.

The V and J genes are TRBV6-5 and TRBJ1-1, with a tentative D call TRBD1 (6 bases). Trimming stripped 6 bases from V and 3 bases from J, with 8 bases between. CDR1 MNHEY and CDR2 SVGAGI come from the germline V gene. CDR3 length: 12 amino acids. CDR3 sequence: CASSRTDTEAFF. As DNA, the CDR3 is TGTGCCAGCAGCCGGACAGACACTGAAGCTTTCTTT.

The rearrangement uses TRBV6-5 and TRBJ1-3; 10 bases match TRBD1. With V trimmed by 9 bases and J by 1 base, 3 bases remained unmatched. Germline V CDR1 and CDR2: MNHEY, SVGAGI. This CDR3 has 14 amino acids. CDR3 in DNA: TGTGCCAGTGGGACAGGGGAATCTGGAAACACCATATATTTT. Its translation is CASGTGESGNTIYF.

The chain has TRBV7-6 and TRBJ2-1; 11 positions agree with TRBD1. V gave up 5 bases and J gave up 7 bases; unmatched junction bases: 7. The germline gives CDR1 SGHVS, CDR2 FNYEAQ. The CDR3 contains 15 residues. This chain's CDR3 is CASSAGQGVENEQFF. In DNA form, the CDR3 reads TGTGCCAGCAGCGCGGGACAGGGGGTTGAGAATGAGCAGTTCTTC.

The rearrangement joins TRBV7-6 to TRBJ1-6; D is unclear. Germline CDR1 is SGHVS and CDR2 is FNYEAQ. CDR3 length: 15 residues. The germline V and J ends were trimmed by 0 bases and 5 bases, with 8 bases remaining between them. The CDR3 nucleotides are TGTGCCAGCAGCTTAGCGTCGGGGAATAATTCACCCCTCCACTTT. Its translation is CASSLASGNNSPLHF.

This rearrangement joins TRBV3-1 (or the pseudogene TRBV3-2) to TRBJ1-4, with a tentative D call TRBD1 (5 bases). CDR1 is LGHDT, CDR2 YNNKEL, per germline (reference sequence). The CDR3 totals 14 residues. Trimming removed 1 base at V and 8 bases at J, with 11 bases between. The CDR3 spells CASSQAGDGEKLFF. The CDR3 DNA reads as TGTGCCAGCAGCCAAGCGGGGGACGGGGAAAAACTGTTTTTT.

This chain joins TRBV18 and TRBJ2-7; 9 bases agree with TRBD1. Germline V gives CDR1 KGHSH, CDR2 LQKENI. V lost 4 bases to trimming and J lost 2 bases; unmatched junction nucleotides: 6. The CDR3 spans 15 residues. The chain's CDR3 is CASSHSGTGTYEQYF. As DNA, the CDR3 is TGTGCCAGCTCACACTCCGGGACAGGGACCTACGAGCAGTACTTC.

A few counts support this clone. This chain links TRBV6-1 with TRBJ1-4; no definite D call. This CDR3 contains 16 residues. Deletions cut 2 bases from V and 3 bases from J, with 13 bases between. The V gene's germline CDR1 is MNHNS and CDR2 SASEGT. The CDR3 sequence is CASSETPGRPNEKLFF. The CDR3 DNA follows: TGTGCCAGCAGTGAAACCCCTGGCAGGCCTAATGAAAAACTGTTTTTT.

The rearrangement uses TRBV18 and TRBJ2-7, with 8 nucleotides matching TRBD2. In germline, CDR1 is KGHSH, CDR2 LQKENI. The CDR3 runs 15 residues. The J segment lost 1 base and the V segment lost 3 bases, leaving 5 bases of the junction unmatched. CDR3 DNA sequence: TGTGCCAGCTCACCGACTAGCGTAATATCCTACGAGCAGTACTTC. Translating gives CASSPTSVISYEQYF.

V and J are TRBV6-5 and TRBJ2-7; 15 bases agree with TRBD2. The V gene end was trimmed by 4 bases and the J gene end by 6 bases; junction bases not matched to a gene: 7. The CDR3 sequence is 16 residues long. Per the germline V gene, CDR1 is MNHEY and CDR2 is SVGAGI. CDR3 DNA: TGTGCCAGCAGTTCCGGGACTAGCGGGAGGTTAGGCGAGCAGTACTTC. Protein: CASSSGTSGRLGEQYF.

The sample holds one count of this clone. The chain couples TRBV2 to TRBJ1-5; D not certain. Trimming took 7 bases from V and 7 from J, leaving 14 bases between them. Germline CDR1 is SNHLY and CDR2 is FYNNEI. The CDR3 spans 13 residues. The CDR3 loop reads CASTEEGGQPQHF. The DNA for the CDR3 is TGTGCCAGCACCGAGGAGGGAGGGCAGCCCCAGCATTTT.

This chain links TRBV28 with TRBJ2-4; D is perhaps TRBD1 (6 bases). The V and J ends lost 4 bases and 1 base respectively, with 11 bases between them. This CDR3 is built from 15 residues. CDR1 and CDR2 (germline): MDHEN, SYDVKM. CDR3 sequence (DNA): TGTGCCAGCAGTTCTACAGGGATGGCCAAAAACATTCAGTACTTC. It is translated as CASSSTGMAKNIQYF.

The sample holds one count of this clone. This chain joins TRBV19 and TRBJ1-3; D possibly corresponds to TRBD1 (5 bases). The CDR3 has 15 amino acids. CDR1 is LNHDA and CDR2 is SQIVND in the germline V gene (reference sequence). With 1 base removed from V and 4 bases from J, the gap between germline ends came to 11 bases. The chain's CDR3 is CASSIGDSSGNTIYF. The CDR3, as DNA: TGTGCCAGTAGTATAGGTGACAGCTCGGGAAACACCATATATTTT.

The genes are TRBV10-2 and TRBJ1-1, with D tentatively TRBD1 (5 bases). V dropped 8 bases and J dropped 6 bases, with 10 bases sitting between them. There are 11 residues in the CDR3. The germline gives CDR1 WSHSY, CDR2 SAAADI. The CDR3 coding sequence is TGCGCCAGCCAAGACAGATCTGAAGCTTTCTTT. This codes for CASQDRSEAFF.